Sequencing of this T cell receptor (beta chain) was carried out in a study of Graves' ophthalmopathy and Graves' hyperthyroidism. Transcripts of RNA were the source for amplifying TCR beta CDR3 regions. Second-round multiplex PCR followed a first-round RT-PCR using HTBI primers. TCRdb recomputed calls from the multiplex PCR reads with MiXCR, one row per CDR3 protein. The sample has about 660,000 distinct CDR3 sequences; approximately 39% are singletons. The source of the PBMCs was 8 to 10 ml of fresh peripheral blood. Many counts were recorded for this clonotype. V lost 1 base and J lost 2, with 12 bases in between. Per germline, CDR1 DFQATT and CDR2 SNEGSKA (reference sequence). This CDR3 is built from 15 residues.

The sample taken for sequencing was peripheral blood. The gene calls are TRBV20-1 and TRBJ1-5; D is ambiguous. The receptor was isolated from an adult man with Graves' ophthalmopathy. CDR3 in DNA: TGCAGTGCTAGAGGGCGAGGCGTGGGCAATCAGCCCCAGCATTTT. This sequence encodes CSARGRGVGNQPQHF.